This T cell receptor beta chain was documented in a study of long-term antiretroviral therapy in people with HIV. Trimming cost V 0 bases and J 2 bases, with 8 bases left between them. This CDR3 has 14 residues. The germline CDR1 and CDR2 sequences are PRHDT and FYEKMQ (reference sequence). Treated in the United States were all of the participants with HIV. Survey level was the resolution at which the v3.0 immunoSEQ assay ran. The table came from immunoSEQ multiplex PCR; TCRdb's copy has only in-frame clones and leaves some out. The table lists about 36,000 clones, 70% to 90% of them singletons, with roughly a tenth in the top ten. Overall study findings and caveats: The range of CDR3 lengths in HIV repertoires proved narrower than that found in controls.

Points on this clone: What it binds is not known.

The specimen comprised unsorted PBMCs, sampled 2.2 years after starting antiretroviral therapy. The V gene is TRBV13, the J gene TRBJ2-7; D is undetermined. The TCR comes from a man between 18 and 35 years old with HIV. The CDR3, as DNA: TGTGCCAGCAGCTTAGGCCTCACGGCCTACGAGCAGTACTTC. Translating it yields CASSLGLTAYEQYF. Supplemented by reference TRBV13 and TRBJ2-7, the full variable domain reads AAGVIQSPRHLIKEKRETATLKCYPIPRHDTVYWYQQGPGQDPQFLISFYEKMQSDKGSIPDRFSAQQFSDYHSELNMSSLELGDSALYFCASSLGLTAYEQYFGPGTRLTVT.